These 18 T cell receptor beta chains originate from one sample sequenced in a study of cytomegalovirus exposure and HLA in healthy donors (dated by TCRdb to the late 2010s). The library relied on the immunoSEQ multiplex PCR assay. For the multiplex PCR, a mixture combining 60 forward primers for TCR Vbeta segments and 13 reverse primers for TCR Jbeta segments was used. The source is immuneACCESS, and TCRdb retained only in-frame sequences with V and J called. Part of the clones is not carried over; for the studies checked, unresolved V genes explain less than half of this, and the remainder is unexplained. In this sample the table shows roughly 150,000 clones, about 85% of which occur a single time. 2% to 3% of the sample rests with the top ten. Sequenced material: PBMCs. The receptor set was obtained from a man younger than 40 in good health and CMV-seropositive.

The rearrangement joins TRBV6-5 to TRBJ1-1; 8 bases fit TRBD1. V was pared by 7 bases and J by 1 base, with 5 bases of the junction left unmatched. The CDR3 extends over 14 amino acids. The V gene's germline CDR1 is MNHEY and CDR2 SVGAGI. The CDR3 reads CASIQGGENTEAFF. The CDR3 nucleotides are TGTGCCAGCATACAGGGGGGAGAGAACACTGAAGCTTTCTTT.

This sequence joins TRBV5-1 and TRBJ1-2; D is uncertain. Germline V CDR1 and CDR2: SGHRS, YFSETQ. V lost 4 bases to trimming and J lost 0 bases, with 19 bases between them. The CDR3 contains 17 residues. DNA for the CDR3: TGCGCCAGCAGCATGTCAGGATCAACCAATTCTAACTATGGCTACACCTTC. As protein: CASSMSGSTNSNYGYTF.

The chain is built from TRBV7-2 and TRBJ1-3; weak D call: TRBD1 (6 bases). The CDR3 consists of 15 residues. Looked up from germline, CDR1 is SGHTA and CDR2 is FQGNSA. The V end lost 9 bases, the J end lost 7 bases, and 22 bases lay between the germline ends. The CDR3 bases are TGTGCCAGTCTACAGGGCACAGGCCTAGGTAACACCATATATTTT. Its protein is CASLQGTGLGNTIYF.

This chain connects TRBV7-8 to TRBJ1-1; unclear D gene. The CDR3 covers 13 residues. The germline gives CDR1 SGHVS, CDR2 FQNEAQ. Trimming shortened V by 1 base and J by 7 bases, and 10 bases separated the two germline ends. The chain's CDR3 is CASSLGGRVEAFF. In DNA, the CDR3 is TGTGCCAGCAGCTTAGGAGGGAGGGTTGAAGCTTTCTTT.

V and J are TRBV11-2 and TRBJ2-7; possibly TRBD2 for D (5 bases). The CDR3 sequence is 13 residues long. V was clipped by 4 bases and J by 3 bases, with 10 bases between them. Germline CDR1 reads SGHAT; CDR2 reads FQNNGV. The CDR3 reads CASSSSEDYEQYV. CDR3 in DNA: TGTGCCAGCAGCTCCTCGGAGGACTACGAGCAGTACGTC.

The chain links TRBV6-5 to TRBJ2-7, with D unclear. V was trimmed by 6 bases and J by 8 bases, leaving 20 bases between them. The CDR3 extends over 14 amino acids. Germline CDR1 and CDR2: MNHEY and SVGAGI. The CDR3 loop reads CASRQSRGSTQQYV. The DNA of the CDR3 is TGTGCCAGCAGGCAAAGCAGAGGTAGTACCCAGCAGTACGTC.

This chain links TRBV21-1 with TRBJ2-4; the table's D call of TRBD2 was not tested on the DNA. TRBV21-1 is termed a pseudogene. The CDR3 consists of 16 residues. CDR3 sequence reads: CASSKTTPLAKNIQYF. The CDR3 DNA sequence: TGTGCCAGCAGCAAGACTACTCCGTTAGCCAAAAACATTCAGTACTTC.

The rearrangement links TRBV15 to TRBJ1-5; D is unresolved. Germline CDR1 is LNHNV and CDR2 is YYDKDF (reference sequence). CDR3 length: 17 residues. V was shortened by 0 bases and J by 2 bases, with 14 bases between the two germline ends. Here the CDR3 reads CATSRDLVGRGNQPQHF. The CDR3 DNA reads TGTGCCACCAGCAGAGATCTCGTGGGGAGAGGCAATCAGCCCCAGCATTTT.

The chain recombines TRBV28 with TRBJ2-7; 7 bases align to TRBD1. V was pared by 3 bases and J by 2 bases, with 4 bases of the junction left unmatched. Germline loops: CDR1 MDHEN, CDR2 SYDVKM. CDR3 length: 14 residues. Here the CDR3 reads CASSLTGPPYEQYV. Written as DNA, the CDR3 is TGTGCCAGCAGTTTGACAGGGCCCCCCTACGAGCAGTACGTC.

Only a few counts were recorded for this clone. The chain combines TRBV4-1 with TRBJ1-1; D may be TRBD1 (6 bases). The germline CDR1 and CDR2 sequences are MGHRA and YSYEKL. The CDR3 contains 16 residues. Trimming took 4 bases from V and 1 from J, leaving 16 bases between them. CDR3 coding DNA: TGCGCCAGCAGCCCAGGAAGAGGGACACCGAACACTGAAGCTTTCTTT. It translates to CASSPGRGTPNTEAFF.

This rearrangement joins TRBV18 to TRBJ2-7; 11 bases are shared with TRBD2. The CDR3 is 16 residues long. V lost 3 bases to trimming and J lost 3 bases; unmatched junction nucleotides: 7. Germline V gives CDR1 KGHSH, CDR2 LQKENI. The CDR3 nucleotides are TGTGCCAGCTCACCGGGGGGGACTAGCGGATTCTACGAGCAGTACGTC. Residues: CASSPGGTSGFYEQYV.

J is TRBJ2-1 and V is TRBV15; 8 bases map to TRBD2. From germline, CDR1 is LNHNV and CDR2 YYDKDF (reference sequence). CDR3 length equals 16 residues. Trimming at V came to 1 base and at J to 6 bases, leaving 8 bases not matched to a gene. In DNA form, the CDR3 reads TGTGCCACCAGCAGAGCGGGGACTAGAATCCTCAATGAGCAGTTCTTC. Protein: CATSRAGTRILNEQFF.

This sequence joins TRBV14 and TRBJ2-2, with a weak D call TRBD1 (5 bases). The CDR3 contains 15 residues. Trimming took 1 base from V and 5 from J, leaving 11 bases between them. CDR1 SGHDN and CDR2 FVKESK come from the germline V gene. The CDR3 DNA follows: TGTGCCAGCAGCCAAGCTTCAGGGTGGACCGGGGAGCTGTTTTTT. Amino acids: CASSQASGWTGELFF.

The rearrangement links TRBV25-1 to TRBJ2-5; 9 nucleotides align to TRBD1. The V gene end was trimmed by 4 bases and the J gene end by 2 bases; junction bases not matched to a gene: 5. Looked up from germline, CDR1 is MGHDK and CDR2 is SYGVNS. The CDR3 is made up of 15 amino acids. CDR3 coding DNA: TGTGCCAGCAGTGCCCGGGACAGGGATCAAGAGACCCAGTACTTC. It translates to CASSARDRDQETQYF. Drawing the rest from reference TRBV25-1 and TRBJ2-5, the complete variable domain is EADIYQTPRYLVIGTGKKITLECSQTMGHDKMYWYQQDPGMELHLIHYSYGVNSTEKGDLSSESTVSRIRTEHFPLTLESARPSHTSQYLCASSARDRDQETQYFGPGTRLLVL.

The chain links TRBV19 to TRBJ2-1, with D perhaps matching TRBD2 (5 bases). Germline V CDR1 and CDR2: LNHDA, SQIVND (reference sequence). V dropped 5 bases and J dropped 7 bases, with 21 bases sitting between them. CDR3 length equals 16 residues. The CDR3 protein is CASSPLGRRPWNEQFF. Here the CDR3 DNA reads TGTGCCAGTAGTCCGCTCGGGCGGAGGCCTTGGAATGAGCAGTTCTTC.

The chain is built from TRBV2 and TRBJ2-7; TRBD2 matches at 7 bases. Losses at the gene ends were 4 bases for V and 5 bases for J; bases not matched to a gene: 8. CDR3 size: 14 residues. The germline gives CDR1 SNHLY, CDR2 FYNNEI. The CDR3 bases are TGTGCCAGCAGTGTATGGCGGGAGAGGCACGAGCAGTACTTC. As protein: CASSVWRERHEQYF.

The chain carries TRBV6-5 and TRBJ1-2; D not resolved. V lost 5 bases and J lost 4, with 17 bases in between. CDR3 length: 15 amino acids. Germline V gives CDR1 MNHEY, CDR2 SVGAGI. The CDR3 DNA reads TGTGCCAGCAGTAATAGTGAGATCAGGCCCTATGGCTACACCTTC. This sequence encodes CASSNSEIRPYGYTF.

This clone was observed a handful of times. The chain couples TRBV6-5 to TRBJ2-1; possibly TRBD2 for D (6 bases). Deletions cut 4 bases from V and 5 bases from J, with 12 bases between. The germline gives CDR1 MNHEY, CDR2 SVGAGI. CDR3 length equals 14 residues. Here the CDR3 DNA reads TGTGCCAGCAGTTCCACGGGACTTAACAATGAGCAGTTCTTC. Translated: CASSSTGLNNEQFF.